Each of the 3 T cell receptor beta chains below was sequenced from the same sample in a study of metastatic and nonmetastatic thyroid tumors. MiXCR reprocessed the PCR reads for TCRdb. The table lists some 15,000 clones, approximately 23% of them singletons. Thyroid surgery was performed in patients who had received no treatment beforehand. Material: tumor tissue. These receptors all come from a female donor with papillary thyroid cancer or a benign thyroid nodule (not recorded which). Some clones in this sample may be carry-over from other donors' samples.

The count of this clone is one. The chain is built from TRBV18 and TRBJ2-5; D gene ambiguous. CDR3 size: 14 residues. Germline CDR1 reads KGHSH; CDR2 reads LQKENI. V lost 2 bases and J lost 5, with 12 bases in between. The CDR3 is CASSPERGLETQYF. Written as DNA, the CDR3 is TGTGCCAGCTCACCAGAGCGAGGCTTGGAGACCCAGTACTTC.

Of note for this clone: The junction departs from the called germline gene at one end, perhaps through a read error. The chain couples TRBV19 to TRBJ1-2; a weak D match, TRBD1 (5 bases). The V gene's germline CDR1 is LNHDA and CDR2 SQIVND (reference sequence). The CDR3 runs to 15 residues. CDR3 protein: CAGSIGPTAYYGYTF. The CDR3 nucleotides read TGTGCCGGTAGTATTGGCCCGACAGCTTACTATGGCTACACCTTC.

The chain employs TRBV7-6 and TRBJ2-5; D gene unclear. The CDR3 length is 17 residues. Germline V gene sequence: CDR1 SGHVS, CDR2 FNYEAQ. Between the trimmed V and J ends, which lost 1 base and 1 base, there was a span of 16 bases. CDR3 protein: CASSLGPFVGSQETQYF. As DNA, the CDR3 is TGTGCCAGCAGCTTAGGGCCGTTCGTGGGGTCCCAAGAGACCCAGTACTTC.